This TCR beta chain was profiled in a study of cytomegalovirus exposure and HLA in healthy donors. With respect to this clone: Its target is unknown.

The germline V gene has CDR1 LNHDA and CDR2 SQIVND (reference sequence). The length of the CDR3 is 14 residues. Trimming pared 10 bases from V and 4 bases from J, leaving 19 bases between. The PCR employed 60 Vbeta primers together with 13 Jbeta primers. TCRdb keeps only in-frame clones here, not all; method: immunoSEQ multiplex PCR. The profile shows hundreds of thousands of clones, 70% of them singletons. Study results and limitations: Sequencing likely caused a cluster of highly shared sequence variants. The study put 150 or so TCR beta chains on its list as cytomegalovirus-associated.

Sequenced: PBMCs. The V gene is TRBV19, the J gene TRBJ1-1, with D perhaps matching TRBD1 (6 bases). The receptor's source is a man aged 40-55 years in good health and CMV-seropositive. The DNA for the CDR3 is TGTGCCACCAGGACAGACGGCCGGGGCACTGAAGCTTTCTTT. It specifies CATRTDGRGTEAFF.